The clone carrying this TCR beta chain was found many times. These data belong to a study of T cells in Graves' hyperthyroidism and ophthalmopathy. Patients were excluded because of uncontrolled infection, other autoimmune disease, pregnancy or lactation. Amplified regions were TCR beta CDR3 sequences from RNA transcripts. The primer set for the first-round RT-PCR of the TCR CDR3 was HTBI. TCRdb reprocessed the multiplex PCR reads via MiXCR and lists one record per CDR3 protein. This sample carries 500,000 to 750,000 distinct CDR3 sequences, 15% to 18% of them seen once, and the ten largest clones take about 7%. Germline CDR1 MNHEY, CDR2 SVGAGI. V was clipped by 0 bases and J by 6 bases, with 5 bases between them. This CDR3 spans 13 amino acids.

The TCR was taken from a woman aged 25 to 39 with Graves' hyperthyroidism. The chain is built from TRBV6-5 and TRBJ2-2; D unclear. The sample was blood. CDR3 in DNA: TGTGCCAGCAGTTACTCGAGGTCCGGGGAGCTGTTTTTT. Residues: CASSYSRSGELFF.